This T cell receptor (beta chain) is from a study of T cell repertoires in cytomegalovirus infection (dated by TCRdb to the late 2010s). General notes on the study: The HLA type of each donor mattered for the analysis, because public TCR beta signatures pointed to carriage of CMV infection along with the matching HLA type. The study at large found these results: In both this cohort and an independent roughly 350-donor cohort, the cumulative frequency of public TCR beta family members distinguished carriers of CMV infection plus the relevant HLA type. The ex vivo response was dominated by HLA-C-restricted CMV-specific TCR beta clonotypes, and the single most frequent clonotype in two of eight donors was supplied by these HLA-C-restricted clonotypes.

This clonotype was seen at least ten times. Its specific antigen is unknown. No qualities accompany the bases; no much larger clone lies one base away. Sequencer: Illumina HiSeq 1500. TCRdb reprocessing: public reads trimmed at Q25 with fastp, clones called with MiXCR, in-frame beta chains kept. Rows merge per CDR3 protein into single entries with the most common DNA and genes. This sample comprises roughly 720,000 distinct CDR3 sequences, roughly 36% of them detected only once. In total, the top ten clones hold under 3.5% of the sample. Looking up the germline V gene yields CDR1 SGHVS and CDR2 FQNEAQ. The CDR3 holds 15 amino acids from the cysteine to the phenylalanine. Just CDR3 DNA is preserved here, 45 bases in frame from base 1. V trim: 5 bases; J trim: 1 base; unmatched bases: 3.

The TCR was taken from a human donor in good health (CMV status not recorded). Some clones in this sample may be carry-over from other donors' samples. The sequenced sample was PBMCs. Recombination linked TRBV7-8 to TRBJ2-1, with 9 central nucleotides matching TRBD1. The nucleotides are TGTGCCAGCAGCGTTGGACAGGGGTCCTACAATGAGCAGTTCTTC. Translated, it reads CASSVGQGSYNEQFF. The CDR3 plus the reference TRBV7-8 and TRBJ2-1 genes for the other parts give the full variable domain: GAGVSQSPRYKVAKRGQDVALRCDPISGHVSLFWYQQALGQGPEFLTYFQNEAQLDKSGLPSDRFFAERPEGSVSTLKIQRTQQEDSAVYLCASSVGQGSYNEQFFGPGTRLTVL.